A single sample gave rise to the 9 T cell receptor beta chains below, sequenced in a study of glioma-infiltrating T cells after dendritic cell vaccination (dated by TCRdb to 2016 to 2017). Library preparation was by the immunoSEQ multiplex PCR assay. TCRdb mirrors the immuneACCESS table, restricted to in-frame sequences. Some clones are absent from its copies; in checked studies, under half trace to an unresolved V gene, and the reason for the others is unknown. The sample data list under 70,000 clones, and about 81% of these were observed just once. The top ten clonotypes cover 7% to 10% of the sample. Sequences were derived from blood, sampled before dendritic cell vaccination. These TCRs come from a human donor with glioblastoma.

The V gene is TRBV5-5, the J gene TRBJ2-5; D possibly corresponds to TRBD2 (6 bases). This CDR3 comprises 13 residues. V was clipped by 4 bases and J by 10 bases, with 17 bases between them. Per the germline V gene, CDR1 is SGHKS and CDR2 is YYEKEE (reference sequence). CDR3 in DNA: TGTGCCAGCAGCCCCAGTGCGGGACGCGTCCAGTACTTC. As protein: CASSPSAGRVQYF.

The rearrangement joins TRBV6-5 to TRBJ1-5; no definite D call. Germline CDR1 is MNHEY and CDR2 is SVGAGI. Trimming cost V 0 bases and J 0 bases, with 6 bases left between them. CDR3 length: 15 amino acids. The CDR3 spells CASSYSAGSNQPQHF. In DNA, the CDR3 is TGTGCCAGCAGTTACTCGGCGGGTAGCAATCAGCCCCAGCATTTT.

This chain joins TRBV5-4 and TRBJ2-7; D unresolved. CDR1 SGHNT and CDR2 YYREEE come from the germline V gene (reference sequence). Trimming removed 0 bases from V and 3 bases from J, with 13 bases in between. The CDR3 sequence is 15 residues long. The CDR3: CASSLEIRVFYEQYF. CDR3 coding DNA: TGTGCCAGCAGCTTGGAGATTAGAGTTTTCTACGAGCAGTACTTC.

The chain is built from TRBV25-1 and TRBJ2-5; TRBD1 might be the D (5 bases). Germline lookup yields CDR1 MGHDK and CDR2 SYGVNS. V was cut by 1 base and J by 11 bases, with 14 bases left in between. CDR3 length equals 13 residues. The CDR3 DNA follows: TGTGCCAGCAGTGAATTCCAGGGCCCTGGGCAGTACTTC. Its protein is CASSEFQGPGQYF.

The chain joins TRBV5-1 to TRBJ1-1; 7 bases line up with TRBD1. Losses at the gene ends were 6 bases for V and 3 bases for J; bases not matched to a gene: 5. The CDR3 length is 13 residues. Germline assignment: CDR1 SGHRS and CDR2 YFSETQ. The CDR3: CASKDRVDTEAFF. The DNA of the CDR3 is TGCGCCAGCAAAGACAGGGTCGACACTGAAGCTTTCTTT. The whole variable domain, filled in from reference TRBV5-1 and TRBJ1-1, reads KAGVTQTPRYLIKTRGQQVTLSCSPISGHRSVSWYQQTPGQGLQFLFEYFSETQRNKGNFPGRFSGRQFSNSRSEMNVSTLELGDSALYLCASKDRVDTEAFFGQGTRLTVV.

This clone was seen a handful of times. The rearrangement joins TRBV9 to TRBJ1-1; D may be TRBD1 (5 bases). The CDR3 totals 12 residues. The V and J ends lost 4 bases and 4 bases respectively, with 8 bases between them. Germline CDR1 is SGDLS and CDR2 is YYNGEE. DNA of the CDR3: TGTGCCAGCAGCCCCCAGGGCACTGAAGCTTTCTTT. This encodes CASSPQGTEAFF.

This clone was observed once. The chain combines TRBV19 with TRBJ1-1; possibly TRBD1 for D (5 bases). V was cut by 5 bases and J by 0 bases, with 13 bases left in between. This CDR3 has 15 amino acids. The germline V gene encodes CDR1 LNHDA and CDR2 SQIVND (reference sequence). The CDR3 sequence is CASSLPGGVNTEAFF. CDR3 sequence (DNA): TGTGCCAGTAGTCTCCCCGGGGGGGTGAACACTGAAGCTTTCTTT.

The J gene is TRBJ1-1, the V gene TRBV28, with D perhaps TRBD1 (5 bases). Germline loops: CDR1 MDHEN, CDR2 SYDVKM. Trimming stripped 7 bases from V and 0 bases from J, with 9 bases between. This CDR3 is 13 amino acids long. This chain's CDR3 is CASTPQVNTEAFF. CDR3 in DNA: TGTGCCAGCACCCCACAGGTGAACACTGAAGCTTTCTTT.

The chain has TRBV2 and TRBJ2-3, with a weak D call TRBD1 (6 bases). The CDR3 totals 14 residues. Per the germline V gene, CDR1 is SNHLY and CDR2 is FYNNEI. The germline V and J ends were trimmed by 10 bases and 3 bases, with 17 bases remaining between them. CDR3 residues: CATVGAIRTDTQYF. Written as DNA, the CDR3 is TGTGCCACCGTGGGGGCCATCAGGACAGATACGCAGTATTTT.